Listed below are T cell receptor beta chains from one sample, sequenced in a study of blood T cell repertoires in COVID-19. TCRdb keeps only in-frame clones here, not all; method: immunoSEQ multiplex PCR. The sample consists of approximately 120,000 clones, 90% to 95% of them appearing once. The source material was peripheral blood. All receptors come from a man between 50 and 59 years old with COVID-19, enrolled during active disease. CDR3s include the opening cysteine and the closing phenylalanine or tryptophan.

v_call,cdr3_aa
TRBV5-1,CASSFQGSTGELFF
TRBV19,CASIADTGELFF
TRBV5-1,CASSLDTSGGETQYF
TRBV7-5,CVRSLVGLACGEQFF
TRBV28,CASRSVGELFF
TRBV28,CASSSGTSGSVF
TRBV2,CASSRAGSYNEQFF
TRBV7-8,CASSLFRETRTEQFF
TRBV7-9,CASSLVGDRNTGELFF
TRBV2,CASSVGRGRAGELFF
TRBV7-8,CASSSDRLVAKNIQYF
TRBV4-1,CASSQLLAGESNEQFF
TRBV10-2,CASISGTRGSNEQFF
TRBV10-2,CASSESRGYEQYF
TRBV7-3,CASSLSDPGSTGELFF
TRBV19,CATRPPGQVNQPQHF
TRBV6-5,CASSRQGSGELFF
TRBV18,CASSPSTGLQYF
TRBV6-6,CASTSGRGFNTGELFF
TRBV19,CASSTGPDTQYF
TRBV24-1,CATSASNQPQHF
TRBV30,CAWSERGQQRETQYF
TRBV2,CASSELLAGGPTFF
TRBV12-3/TRBV12-4,CASSSTGNYGYTF
TRBV13,CASSPWDTHEQYF
TRBV18,CASGRTSGSRNEQFF
TRBV4-1,CASSTPGMDSPLHF
TRBV2,CASSGTGGEQYF
TRBV5-4,CASSQGTSPLHF
TRBV30,CAWTGAMKTQYF
TRBV5-1,CASSSIGGRIYNEQFF
TRBV5-1,CASSGRDPSGANVLTF
TRBV7-2,CASSFGAGVREQFF
TRBV7-9,CASSPQQETQYF
TRBV7-3,CASSLKNQNGLGGSTDTQYF
TRBV6-5,CAGYYRAGETQYF
TRBV9,CASSAPGQGTEAFF
TRBV5-4,CASSLVQGPMNTEAFF
TRBV29-1,CSARRDYEQYF
TRBV2,CASSEREKNTEAFF
TRBV3-1/TRBV3-2,CASSQARNNEQFF
TRBV5-1,CASSLSAGSYEQYF